Listed here is a single TCR beta chain. Its target is unknown. The sample originates from a study of beta chain features in type 1 diabetes. Study outcomes and limitations: Shortening of TCRB CDR3s, moderate but significant, appeared in all four CD4+ subsets of Type 1 diabetes patients. VDJ junctions in type 1 diabetes patients carried more deletions and fewer insertions.

As every portion of the isolated RNA was reverse transcribed, the sequencing read expressed TCRB transcripts. The study sequenced naive, central memory and regulatory T cell samples to an average of around 3.4 million reads. Clones were sequenced by immunoSEQ multiplex PCR, and TCRdb holds only the in-frame ones, with some missing. The sample contains some 370,000 clones, over 8.5% of which appear only once. V trimming: 10 bases; J trimming: 6 bases; junction bases outside the gene matches: 9. The CDR3 is 14 amino acids. CDR1 is MNHNY and CDR2 is SVGAGI in the germline V gene (reference sequence). This TCR was sampled from a young man with type 1 diabetes. The chain couples TRBV6-6 to TRBJ2-1; 10 nucleotides agree with TRBD2. Sequencing was performed on central memory CD4+ T cells from blood. CDR3 coding DNA: TGTGCCACCATGCTACTAGCGGGATTCAATGAGCAGTTCTTC. Amino acids: CATMLLAGFNEQFF.